Reported below is one TCR beta chain. Antigen: not known. These data are taken from a study of cytomegalovirus exposure and HLA in healthy donors. Researchers ran the PCR with 60 Vbeta and 13 Jbeta primers. Assay used: immunoSEQ multiplex PCR; TCRdb lists only in-frame clones, some missing. The sample holds about 130,000 clones, about 85% seen once. The study's findings and limits: A prior analysis recorded that most TCR beta V segments were productive about 87% or about 30% of the time. Cytomegalovirus status was reportedly diagnosed by the classifier with high sensitivity and specificity. Relative to the roughly 700-donor mean, N-insertions were reportedly fewer in an Asian-associated ancestry cluster in a later analysis.

The CDR3 runs 15 residues. Germline CDR1 is SQVTM and CDR2 is ANQGSEA. V gave up 7 bases and J gave up 5 bases; unmatched junction bases: 12. The sequenced sample was PBMCs. The origin of this receptor is a boy aged 5 to 17 in good health and CMV-seronegative. The chain joins TRBV29-1 to TRBJ1-1, with 11 bases lining up with TRBD1. CDR3 DNA: TGCAGCGCCGAAGGGACAGGGGGAAGAAAAACTGAAGCTTTCTTT. Translated, it gives CSAEGTGGRKTEAFF.